This entry concerns a single T cell receptor beta chain. What it binds is not known. The data originate from a study of Ad26.COV2.S vaccination and SARS-CoV-2 variants. General study points: Those who received vaccine or placebo ended up with similar non-spike TCR breadth.

V shed 4 bases and J shed 3 bases, with 7 bases lying between them. CDR3 length: 12 amino acids. Germline CDR1 SGHNT, CDR2 YYREEE (reference sequence). Treatment of the sample: over 15 received Ad26.COV2.S at low or high dose, single or two shots; roughly 5 received placebo; per-sample allocation not given. Material that was analyzed had been drawn on day 63 after the first vaccine or placebo injection. Assay: immunoSEQ multiplex PCR; the TCRdb copy retains only in-frame clones and omits some. The sample holds about 350,000 clones, 80% to 90% seen once. This sample comprised peripheral blood, obtained in a trial of Ad26.COV2.S vaccine versus placebo. The source is a person between 18 and 60 years old who received the Ad26.COV2.S COVID-19 vaccine or a placebo. J is TRBJ1-1 and V is TRBV5-4, with D unclear. CDR3 nucleotides: TGTGCCAGCAGCCATTGGGACACTGAAGCTTTCTTT. Encoded protein: CASSHWDTEAFF.